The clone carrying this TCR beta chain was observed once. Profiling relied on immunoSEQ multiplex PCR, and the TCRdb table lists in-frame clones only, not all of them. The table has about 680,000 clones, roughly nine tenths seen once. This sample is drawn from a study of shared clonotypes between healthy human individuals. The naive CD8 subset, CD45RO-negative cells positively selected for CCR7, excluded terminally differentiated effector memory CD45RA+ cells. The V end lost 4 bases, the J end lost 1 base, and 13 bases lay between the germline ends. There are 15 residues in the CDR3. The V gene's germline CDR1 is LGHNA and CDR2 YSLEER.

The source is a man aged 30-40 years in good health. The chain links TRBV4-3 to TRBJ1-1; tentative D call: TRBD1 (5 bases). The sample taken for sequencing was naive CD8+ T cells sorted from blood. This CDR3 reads CASSLIGGRNTEAFF. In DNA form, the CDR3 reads TGCGCCAGCAGCCTTATCGGGGGGAGGAACACTGAAGCTTTCTTT.